This T cell receptor (beta chain) stems from a study of tumour-infiltrating T cells in Burkitt lymphoma. Study details: All epidemiological Burkitt lymphoma subtypes were represented in the cohort. Survival, overall and progression-free, tracked with productive clonality.

Generated by immunoSEQ multiplex PCR, the TCRdb table keeps only in-frame clones and is missing some. Of about 46,000 clones listed, about a third were seen once; the top ten hold 2.9%. This clone was counted a few times. CDR1 LGHNA and CDR2 YNFKEQ come from the germline V gene. The CDR3 length is 13 residues. Trimming stripped 1 base from V and 7 bases from J, with 10 bases between. Sequenced material: tumor tissue. V is TRBV4-2 and J is TRBJ1-1; D call uncertain. This TCR was recovered from a human donor with Burkitt lymphoma. As DNA, the CDR3 is TGTGCCAGCAGCCAAGTTGTCGGTCTTGAAGCTTTCTTT. The encoded protein is CASSQVVGLEAFF.